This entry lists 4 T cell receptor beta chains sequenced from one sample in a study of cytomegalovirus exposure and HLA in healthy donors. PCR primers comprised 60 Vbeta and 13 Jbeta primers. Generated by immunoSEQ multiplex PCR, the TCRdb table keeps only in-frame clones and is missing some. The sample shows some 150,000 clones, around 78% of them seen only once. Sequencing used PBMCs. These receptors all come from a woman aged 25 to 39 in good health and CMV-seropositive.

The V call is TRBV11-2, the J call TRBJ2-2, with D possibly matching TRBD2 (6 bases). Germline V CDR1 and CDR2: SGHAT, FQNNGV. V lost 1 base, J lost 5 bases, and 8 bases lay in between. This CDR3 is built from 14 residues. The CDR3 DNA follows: TGTGCCAGCAGCTTAGTTGGGGGGACCGGGGAGCTGTTTTTT. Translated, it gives CASSLVGGTGELFF.

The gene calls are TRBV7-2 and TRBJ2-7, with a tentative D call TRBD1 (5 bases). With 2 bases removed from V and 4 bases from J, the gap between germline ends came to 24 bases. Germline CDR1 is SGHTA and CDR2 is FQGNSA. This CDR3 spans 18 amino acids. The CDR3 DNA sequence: TGTGCCAGCAGCTTATTTCTATTGGCCGGGCAGGGTGGTTACGAGCAGTACTTC. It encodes CASSLFLLAGQGGYEQYF.

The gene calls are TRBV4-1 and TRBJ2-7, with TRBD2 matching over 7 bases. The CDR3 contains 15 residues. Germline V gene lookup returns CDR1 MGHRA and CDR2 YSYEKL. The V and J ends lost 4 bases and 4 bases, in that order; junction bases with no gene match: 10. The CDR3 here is CASSPVRTRPYEQYF. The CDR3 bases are TGCGCCAGCAGCCCAGTAAGGACTAGACCTTACGAGCAGTACTTC.

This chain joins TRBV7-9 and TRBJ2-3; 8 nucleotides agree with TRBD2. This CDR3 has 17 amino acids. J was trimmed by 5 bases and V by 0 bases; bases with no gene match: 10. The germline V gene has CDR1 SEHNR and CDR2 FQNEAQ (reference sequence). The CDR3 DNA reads TGTGCCAGCAGCTTAGCAACGTCTAGCGGGTATGGAGATACGCAGTATTTT. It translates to CASSLATSSGYGDTQYF.